Below, 19 T cell receptor beta chains from the same sample are listed, as sequenced in a study of CD8+CD57+ T cells in acquired aplastic anemia. By flow cytometry, patients selected for sequencing had shown an expansion of CD8+CD57+ cells. Template material for TCR beta VDJ and CDR3 profiling consisted of genomic DNA. One entry per CDR3 protein results from TCRdb running MiXCR on the reads. The table has roughly 290,000 distinct CDR3 sequences, under 60% seen once; the top ten hold around 1.3%. Material: sorted CD4+, CD8+, or CD8+CD57+ T cells (not recorded which) from PBMCs. These receptors all come from a human donor with aplastic anemia.

This clonotype has only a few counts. The V call is TRBV20-1, the J call TRBJ2-1, with 13 bases that match TRBD2. This CDR3 has 16 residues. Trimming removed 5 bases from V and 5 bases from J; junction bases left unmatched: 9. Germline lookup yields CDR1 DFQATT and CDR2 SNEGSKA (reference sequence). CDR3 protein: CSALGTGLAGNNEQFF. The CDR3 coding sequence is TGCAGTGCTTTGGGCACGGGACTAGCGGGAAACAATGAGCAGTTCTTC.

This clonotype was counted many times. The chain employs TRBV20-1 and TRBJ2-1; 15 bases are shared with TRBD2. Losses at the gene ends were 6 bases for V and 2 bases for J; bases not matched to a gene: 8. This CDR3 spans 17 amino acids. The germline V gene encodes CDR1 DFQATT and CDR2 SNEGSKA (reference sequence). This chain's CDR3 is CSAVGGLAGGTYNEQFF. The CDR3 DNA is TGCAGTGCGGTGGGGGGACTAGCGGGAGGAACCTACAATGAGCAGTTCTTC.

This chain uses TRBV7-2 with TRBJ2-7, with 7 bases matching TRBD2. CDR3 length: 13 amino acids. CDR1 is SGHTA and CDR2 is FQGNSA in the germline V gene. V dropped 11 bases and J dropped 7; count of bases not matched to a gene: 14. CDR3 in DNA: TGTGCCTCCAGGGCGAGCGGGGTTGTTGAGCAGTACTTC. This sequence encodes CASRASGVVEQYF.

This chain uses TRBV14 with TRBJ2-1; no clear D gene. Germline V CDR1 and CDR2: SGHDN, FVKESK. Trimming pared 1 base from V and 9 bases from J, leaving 7 bases between. CDR3 length: 12 amino acids. This CDR3 is CASSQVWSEQFF. The CDR3, as DNA: TGTGCCAGCAGCCAAGTGTGGAGTGAGCAGTTCTTC.

This clonotype appeared many times. The chain couples TRBV10-2 to TRBJ1-5; possible D gene TRBD1, 6 bases. Germline V gene sequence: CDR1 WSHSY, CDR2 SAAADI. This CDR3 is 13 amino acids long. V lost 3 bases, J lost 4 bases, and 7 bases lay in between. DNA for the CDR3: TGCGCCAGCAGTGAAAGGGGGAATCAGCCCCAGCATTTT. Protein: CASSERGNQPQHF.

In this sample, this clonotype turned up many times. This chain links TRBV2 with TRBJ1-5; D is unresolved. This CDR3 has 12 amino acids. The germline gives CDR1 SNHLY, CDR2 FYNNEI. Between the trimmed V and J ends, which lost 8 bases and 2 bases, there was a span of 7 bases. CDR3 loop: CASRGGNQPQHF. CDR3 in DNA: TGTGCCAGCCGCGGGGGCAATCAGCCCCAGCATTTT.

Of note for this clonotype: An end of the junction differs from the germline gene, which may be a read error. This sequence joins TRBV19 and TRBJ1-4; 10 bases map to TRBD1. In germline, CDR1 is LNHDA, CDR2 SQIVND (reference sequence). This CDR3 has 16 residues. CDR3 amino acids: CASSLGQGDSNEKLFF. The CDR3 nucleotides are TGTGCCAGTAGTCTCGGACAGGGGGACTCTAATGAAAAATTGTTTTTT.

The chain joins TRBV2 to TRBJ2-3; D unresolved. Looked up from germline, CDR1 is SNHLY and CDR2 is FYNNEI. The CDR3 has 14 amino acids. The ends were cut back, 8 bases at V and 0 bases at J, with 12 bases in the middle. CDR3 DNA sequence: TGTGCCAGCGTCAGACCGTTTAGCACAGATACGCAGTATTTT. Amino acids: CASVRPFSTDTQYF.

The chain employs TRBV10-2 and TRBJ2-2, with TRBD2 matching over 14 bases. The CDR3 extends over 17 amino acids. J was trimmed by 2 bases and V by 4 bases; bases with no gene match: 3. The germline V gene encodes CDR1 WSHSY and CDR2 SAAADI. The CDR3 region is CASSGTSGRTNTGELFF. CDR3 coding DNA: TGCGCCAGCAGTGGGACTAGCGGGAGGACCAACACCGGGGAGCTGTTTTTT.

In its sample, this clonotype was seen a few times. The rearrangement uses TRBV9 and TRBJ1-2; the D gene is possibly TRBD1 (5 bases). The CDR3 has 10 residues. Germline CDR1 is SGDLS and CDR2 is YYNGEE. This chain's CDR3 is CASGDYGYTF. The CDR3 region has the DNA TGTGCGTCGGGGGACTATGGCTACACCTTC.

The rearrangement links TRBV2 to TRBJ2-3, with D possibly matching TRBD2 (5 bases). The germline V gene has CDR1 SNHLY and CDR2 FYNNEI. This CDR3 contains 15 residues. Written as DNA, the CDR3 is TGTGCAGGCGAGGGCGGCTCTACACCACGAGATACGCAGTATTTT. Translating it yields CAGEGGSTPRDTQYF.

Only one count was recorded for this clonotype. This chain joins TRBV7-6 and TRBJ2-3; 15 nucleotides line up with TRBD2. The CDR3 sequence is 17 residues long. Trimming took 1 base from V and 2 from J; bases not matched to a gene: 1. Germline V gene data show CDR1 as SGHVS and CDR2 as FNYEAQ. CDR3 sequence reads: CASSLGTSGRATDTQYF. The DNA of the CDR3 is TGTGCCAGCAGCTTAGGGACTAGCGGGAGGGCCACAGATACGCAGTATTTT.

The genes are TRBV20-1 and TRBJ2-7; D is ambiguous. This CDR3 has 13 amino acids. V was shortened by 0 bases and J by 2 bases, with 8 bases between the two germline ends. Germline V gives CDR1 DFQATT, CDR2 SNEGSKA (reference sequence). The CDR3 DNA is TGCAGTGCTAGAGATGCGGCCACCTACGAGCAGTACTTC. Its translation is CSARDAATYEQYF.

This clonotype occurred many times. The chain employs TRBV10-3 and TRBJ1-2; no clear D. From germline, CDR1 is ENHRY and CDR2 SYGVKD. Deletions cut 0 bases from V and 0 bases from J, with 11 bases between. This CDR3 comprises 16 residues. CDR3 nucleotides: TGTGCCATCAGTGAGTCTACCCGGCAAGCTAACTATGGCTACACCTTC. This gives the protein CAISESTRQANYGYTF.

V and J are TRBV10-2 and TRBJ2-1; no firm D call. The CDR3 loop spans 15 amino acids. V lost 6 bases to trimming and J lost 3 bases, with 15 bases between them. Germline V gene sequence: CDR1 WSHSY, CDR2 SAAADI. The CDR3 reads CASSFTRPNYNEQFF. CDR3 DNA sequence: TGCGCCAGCAGCTTCACGCGGCCCAACTACAATGAGCAGTTCTTC.

As for this clonotype: Compared with germline, one end of the junction differs, possibly owing to a read error. V usage is TRBV10-2 and J usage is TRBJ1-5, with TRBD1 matching 7 bases. Per germline, CDR1 WSHSY and CDR2 SAAADI. The CDR3 has 15 residues. The CDR3 loop reads CASREDRAGNRPQHF. As DNA, the CDR3 is TGCGCCAGCAGGGAAGACAGGGCGGGCAATCGGCCCCAGCACTTT.

The table lists this clonotype with many counts. The chain is built from TRBV5-6 and TRBJ1-5; no definite D call. This CDR3 is 13 amino acids long. Between the trimmed V and J ends, which lost 1 base and 3 bases, there was a span of 5 bases. Germline CDR1 is SGHDT and CDR2 is YYEEEE. This chain's CDR3 is CASSLSPNQPQHF. For the CDR3, the DNA is TGTGCCAGCAGCTTGTCCCCCAATCAGCCCCAGCATTTT. The full variable domain, in which reference TRBV5-6 and TRBJ1-5 provide the parts outside the CDR3, is DAGVTQSPTHLIKTRGQQVTLRCSPKSGHDTVSWYQQALGQGPQFIFQYYEEEERQRGNFPDRFSGHQFPNYSSELNVNALLLGDSALYLCASSLSPNQPQHFGDGTRLSIL.

V is TRBV9 and J is TRBJ1-2, with D possibly being TRBD1 (6 bases). V lost 7 bases and J lost 5, with 18 bases in between. This CDR3 region has 14 residues. The germline gives CDR1 SGDLS, CDR2 YYNGEE. The CDR3 sequence: CASSRTADIYGYTF. The CDR3 nucleotides read TGTGCCAGCTCCAGGACAGCCGATATTTATGGCTACACCTTC. The full variable domain, in which reference TRBV9 and TRBJ1-2 provide the parts outside the CDR3, is DSGVTQTPKHLITATGQRVTLRCSPRSGDLSVYWYQQSLDQGLQFLIQYYNGEERAKGNILERFSAQQFPDLHSELNLSSLELGDSALYFCASSRTADIYGYTFGSGTRLTVV.

The V gene is TRBV5-1, the J gene TRBJ2-3; D is possibly TRBD1 or TRBD2 (5 bases each). CDR1 and CDR2 (germline): SGHRS, YFSETQ. This CDR3 region has 15 residues. V was trimmed by 0 bases and J by 1 base, leaving 9 bases between them. In nucleotides, the CDR3 is TGCGCCAGCAGCTTGGAGGGGACCCGCACAGATACGCAGTATTTT. Translated: CASSLEGTRTDTQYF.